A single sample is the source of the 20 T cell receptor beta chains below, sequenced in a study of T cells in Graves' hyperthyroidism and ophthalmopathy. TCR beta CDR3 region amplification was performed from RNA transcripts. First-round RT-PCR with HTBI primers amplified the TCR CDR3 region. TCRdb ran MiXCR on the multiplex PCR reads and lists one entry per CDR3 protein. This table holds around 500,000 distinct CDR3 sequences, around 14% found once. The specimen was blood. These receptors were collected from a woman younger than 35 with Graves' hyperthyroidism.

V usage is TRBV25-1 and J usage is TRBJ1-3, with D unclear. The CDR3 consists of 14 residues. Trimming cost V 6 bases and J 3 bases, with 12 bases left between them. From germline, CDR1 is MGHDK and CDR2 SYGVNS. The CDR3, as DNA: TGTGCCAGCAGCCCGACCGCGGTTGGAAACACCATATATTTT. Amino acids: CASSPTAVGNTIYF.

Ten or more counts support this clonotype. The rearrangement links TRBV19 to TRBJ1-1; a possible D gene is TRBD1 (6 bases). V shed 5 bases and J shed 0 bases, with 13 bases lying between them. Germline V gives CDR1 LNHDA, CDR2 SQIVND (reference sequence). The CDR3 has 15 residues. The DNA for the CDR3 is TGTGCCAGTAGTTGGGGGAACAGGGTGAACACTGAAGCTTTCTTT. It yields the protein CASSWGNRVNTEAFF.

At least ten counts were recorded for this clonotype. V gene TRBV7-8 combines with J gene TRBJ2-3; 9 bases align to TRBD2. The CDR3 is made up of 16 amino acids. The germline CDR1 and CDR2 sequences are SGHVS and FQNEAQ. With V trimmed by 5 bases and J by 2 bases, 8 bases remained unmatched. The CDR3 DNA follows: TGTGCCAGCAGCCCATCAGCGGGAGGTTTCACAGATACGCAGTATTTT. Translating it yields CASSPSAGGFTDTQYF.

This clonotype was seen repeatedly, ten times or more. The CDR3 nucleotides are TGCGCCAGCAGTCTAGCGGGAAGTCTCAATGAGCAGTTCTTC. Protein: CASSLAGSLNEQFF. The chain links TRBV10-2 to TRBJ2-1, with 9 positions matching TRBD2. The CDR3 sequence is 14 residues long. V shed 5 bases, J shed 6 bases, and the junction held 5 bases outside the gene matches. Per the germline V gene, CDR1 is WSHSY and CDR2 is SAAADI.

This clonotype was recorded many times. The chain employs TRBV24-1 and TRBJ2-7; 15 positions agree with TRBD2. CDR1 and CDR2 (germline): KGHDR, SFDVKD. Trimming at V came to 5 bases and at J to 1 base, leaving 5 bases not matched to a gene. The CDR3 contains 17 residues. DNA for the CDR3: TGTGCCACCAGTGGGGGACTAGCGGGAGGAATTTCCTACGAGCAGTACGTC. Protein product: CATSGGLAGGISYEQYV.

This clonotype has at least ten counts. The chain couples TRBV2 to TRBJ2-3, with TRBD1 as a possible D gene (5 bases). Trimming took 4 bases from V and 0 from J, leaving 11 bases between them. The CDR3 loop spans 15 amino acids. The V gene's germline CDR1 is SNHLY and CDR2 FYNNEI. Written as DNA, the CDR3 is TGTGCCAGCAGTGCGGACATAATAAGCACAGATACGCAGTATTTT. This translates into CASSADIISTDTQYF. The variable domain in full, completed from reference TRBV2 and TRBJ2-3, reads EPEVTQTPSHQVTQMGQEVILRCVPISNHLYFYWYRQILGQKVEFLVSFYNNEISEKSEIFDDQFSVERPDGSNFTLKIRSTKLEDSAMYFCASSADIISTDTQYFGPGTRLTVL.

Many counts were recorded for this clonotype. This sequence joins TRBV12-3 or TRBV12-4 and TRBJ1-6; D might be TRBD1 (5 bases). CDR3 length: 14 amino acids. V dropped 5 bases and J dropped 5 bases, with 10 bases sitting between them. CDR3 sequence: CASSLGRNNSPLHF. CDR3 in DNA: TGTGCCAGCAGTCTGGGACGGAATAATTCACCCCTCCACTTT.

There are many counts of this clonotype. J is TRBJ1-1 and V is TRBV28; D is undetermined. The CDR3 is 15 residues long. Germline CDR1 and CDR2: MDHEN and SYDVKM. V lost 5 bases and J lost 5, with 18 bases in between. CDR3 amino acids: CASSLSASSRTEAFF. CDR3 DNA sequence: TGTGCCAGCAGTCTTTCGGCCTCCAGCCGGACTGAAGCTTTCTTT.

To note about this clonotype: A much larger clone lies one base from this, so it may be a read error. The chain has TRBV19 and TRBJ1-1; D unresolved. Germline loops: CDR1 LNHDA, CDR2 SQIVND (reference sequence). The CDR3 totals 13 residues. CDR3 nucleotide sequence: TGTGCCAGTAGGTCTACTATCAACACTGTAGCTTTCTTT. Translation gives CASRSTINTVAFF.

This clonotype was seen a few times. The rearrangement links TRBV11-3 to TRBJ2-7; TRBD2 aligns across 10 bases. Germline CDR1 and CDR2: SGHNT and YENEEA. There are 15 residues in the CDR3. V shed 5 bases, J shed 4 bases, and the junction held 8 bases outside the gene matches. The chain's CDR3 is CASSPHSGRVYEQYF. DNA of the CDR3: TGTGCCAGCAGCCCCCACAGCGGGAGGGTGTACGAGCAGTACTTC.

This clonotype appeared many times. The chain has TRBV5-1 and TRBJ1-5; tentative D call: TRBD1 (6 bases). The length of the CDR3 is 15 residues. Germline CDR1 is SGHRS and CDR2 is YFSETQ. V was pared by 1 base and J by 4 bases, with 12 bases between. The CDR3 sequence is CASSLSGAENQPQHF. The CDR3 region has the DNA TGCGCCAGCAGCTTGTCAGGGGCAGAAAATCAGCCCCAGCATTTT.

This clonotype was seen repeatedly, ten times or more. V is TRBV5-1 and J is TRBJ1-2; D possibly corresponds to TRBD1 (5 bases). CDR3 length: 15 residues. Germline CDR1 and CDR2: SGHRS and YFSETQ. Trimming shortened V by 3 bases and J by 0 bases, and 12 bases separated the two germline ends. Written as DNA, the CDR3 is TGCGCCAGCAGCTACCGGGACGGCCCTAACTATGGCTACACCTTC. It codes for CASSYRDGPNYGYTF.

Only a few counts were recorded for this clonotype. The chain couples TRBV4-2 to TRBJ2-5, with D possibly TRBD1 on 5 matching bases. This CDR3 region has 13 residues. Looked up from germline, CDR1 is LGHNA and CDR2 is YNFKEQ. V lost 3 bases to trimming and J lost 2 bases, with 7 bases between them. CDR3 amino acids: CASSHAGQETQYF. The CDR3 DNA is TGTGCCAGCAGCCACGCAGGGCAAGAGACCCAGTACTTC.

The chain combines TRBV20-1 with TRBJ1-5; 12 bases align to TRBD1. The germline V gene encodes CDR1 DFQATT and CDR2 SNEGSKA (reference sequence). Unmatched junction bases numbered 7, after V lost 6 bases and J lost 7 bases. The CDR3 has 14 amino acids. DNA for the CDR3: TGCAGTGCGCCCGGGACAGGGGGCAGGCAGCCCCAGCATTTT. Translating gives CSAPGTGGRQPQHF.

The chain employs TRBV3-1 and TRBJ1-1; tentative D call: TRBD1 (5 bases). The V end was cut by 3 bases, the J end by 10 bases, with 18 bases between. CDR1 LGHDT and CDR2 YNNKEL come from the germline V gene (reference sequence). CDR3 size: 14 residues. The CDR3 spells CASSQSSVRGGAFF. CDR3 nucleotides: TGTGCCAGCAGCCAGAGCTCAGTCCGGGGGGGAGCTTTCTTT.

Points on this clonotype: A read error may explain this, as a much larger clone is one base away. The chain carries TRBV3-1 and TRBJ2-5; D not resolved. CDR1 is LGHDT, CDR2 YNNKEL, per germline (reference sequence). The CDR3 is 15 amino acids. CDR3 sequence (DNA): TGTGCCGGCAGCCAAGATAGAAGGATCCAAGAGACCCAGTACTTC. Its protein is CAGSQDRRIQETQYF.

The table lists this clonotype with many counts. The J gene is TRBJ1-1, the V gene TRBV27; TRBD1 might be the D (5 bases). The CDR3 is 15 residues long. Germline-derived CDR1 and CDR2 are MNHEY and SMNVEV (reference sequence). V gave up 2 bases and J gave up 1 base, with 11 bases separating them. This CDR3 is CASSLGGPENTEAFF. CDR3 sequence (DNA): TGTGCCAGCAGTTTAGGGGGTCCGGAGAACACTGAAGCTTTCTTT.

V usage is TRBV4-2 and J usage is TRBJ1-4; no reliable D call. The CDR3 sequence is 13 residues long. Germline V gene lookup returns CDR1 LGHNA and CDR2 YNFKEQ. V lost 0 bases, J lost 8 bases, and 7 bases lay in between. The CDR3, as DNA: TGTGCCAGCAGCCAAGATCGAAGGGAAAAACTGTTTTTT. Translating gives CASSQDRREKLFF.

This clonotype has a count of ten or more. The junction departs from the called germline gene at one end, perhaps through a read error. The genes are TRBV7-7 and TRBJ2-2; D unresolved. The CDR3 runs to 13 residues. Germline CDR1 SSHAT, CDR2 FNYEAQ (reference sequence). The CDR3 spells CASSRMDTGELFF. As DNA, the CDR3 is TGTGCTAGCAGCCGAATGGACACCGGGGAGCTGTTTTTT.

This clonotype was picked up many times. The V gene is TRBV3-1, the J gene TRBJ2-7; 8 bases map to TRBD1. This CDR3 region has 16 residues. Germline trimming cut 1 base from V and 4 bases from J; bases unmatched to any gene: 9. The germline V gene has CDR1 LGHDT and CDR2 YNNKEL (reference sequence). The CDR3 region is CASSQVSGTGAYEQYF. CDR3 DNA: TGTGCCAGCAGCCAAGTTTCGGGGACAGGAGCTTACGAGCAGTACTTC.